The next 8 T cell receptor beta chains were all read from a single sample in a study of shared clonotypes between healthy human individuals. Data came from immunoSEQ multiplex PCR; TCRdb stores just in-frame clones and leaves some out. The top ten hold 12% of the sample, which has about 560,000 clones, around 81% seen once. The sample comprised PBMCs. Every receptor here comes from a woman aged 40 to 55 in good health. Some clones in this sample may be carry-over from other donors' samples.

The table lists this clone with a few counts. CDR3 DNA sequence: TGTGCCAGCAGCATATCAACAGGGGAGGTGAACACTGAAGCTTTCTTT. Translated, it gives CASSISTGEVNTEAFF. The V and J genes are TRBV7-8 and TRBJ1-1; 7 bases agree with TRBD1. Per germline, CDR1 SGHVS and CDR2 FQNEAQ. This CDR3 has 16 amino acids. The V and J ends lost 5 bases and 0 bases, in that order; junction bases with no gene match: 9.

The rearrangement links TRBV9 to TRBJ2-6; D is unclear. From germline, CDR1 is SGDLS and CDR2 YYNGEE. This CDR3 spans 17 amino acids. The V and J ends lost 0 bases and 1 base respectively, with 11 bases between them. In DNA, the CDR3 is TGTGCCAGCAGCGTAGGATCGGGTCATTCTGGGGCCAACGTCCTGACTTTC. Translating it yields CASSVGSGHSGANVLTF. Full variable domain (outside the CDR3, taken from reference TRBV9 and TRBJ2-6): DSGVTQTPKHLITATGQRVTLRCSPRSGDLSVYWYQQSLDQGLQFLIQYYNGEERAKGNILERFSAQQFPDLHSELNLSSLELGDSALYFCASSVGSGHSGANVLTFGAGSRLTVL.

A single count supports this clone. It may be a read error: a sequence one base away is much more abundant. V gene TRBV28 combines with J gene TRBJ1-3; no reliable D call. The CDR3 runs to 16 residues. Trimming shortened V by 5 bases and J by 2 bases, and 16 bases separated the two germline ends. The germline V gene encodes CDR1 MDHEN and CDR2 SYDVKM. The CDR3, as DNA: TGTGCCAGCAGTGATCACTTGCTCGGGACTGGAAACACCATATATTTT. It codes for CASSDHLLGTGNTIYF.

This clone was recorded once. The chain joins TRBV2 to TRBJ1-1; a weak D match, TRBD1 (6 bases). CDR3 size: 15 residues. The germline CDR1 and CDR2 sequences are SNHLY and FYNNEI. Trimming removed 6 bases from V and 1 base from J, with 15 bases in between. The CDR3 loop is CASRKEGGANTEAFF. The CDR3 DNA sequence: TGTGCCAGCAGGAAGGAAGGGGGTGCGAACACTGAAGCTTTCTTT.

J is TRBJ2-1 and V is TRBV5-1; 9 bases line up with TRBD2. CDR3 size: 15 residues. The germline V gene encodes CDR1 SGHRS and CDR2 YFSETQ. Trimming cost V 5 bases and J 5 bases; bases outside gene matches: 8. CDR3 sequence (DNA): TGCGCCAGCAGGTTGACTAGCGGAGTCCACAATGAGCAGTTCTTC. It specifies CASRLTSGVHNEQFF.

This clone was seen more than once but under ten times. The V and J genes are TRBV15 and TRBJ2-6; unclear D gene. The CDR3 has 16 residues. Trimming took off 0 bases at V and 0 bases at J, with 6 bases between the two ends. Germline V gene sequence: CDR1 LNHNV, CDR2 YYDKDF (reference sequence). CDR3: CATSRDPGSGANVLTF. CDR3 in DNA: TGTGCCACCAGCAGAGATCCCGGCTCTGGGGCCAACGTCCTGACTTTC.

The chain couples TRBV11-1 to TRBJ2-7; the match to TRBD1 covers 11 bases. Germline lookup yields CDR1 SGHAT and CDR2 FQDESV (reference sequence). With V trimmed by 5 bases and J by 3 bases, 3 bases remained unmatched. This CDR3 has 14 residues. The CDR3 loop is CASSGTGGYYEQYF. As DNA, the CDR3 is TGTGCCAGCAGCGGGACAGGGGGTTACTACGAGCAGTACTTC.

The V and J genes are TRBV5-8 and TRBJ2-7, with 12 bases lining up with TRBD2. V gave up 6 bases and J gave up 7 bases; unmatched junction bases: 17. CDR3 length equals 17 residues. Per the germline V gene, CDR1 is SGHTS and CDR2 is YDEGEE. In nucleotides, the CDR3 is TGTGCCAGCACCCTCGCAACACTAGCGGGAGGCCAGGGGGAGCAGTACTTC. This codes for CASTLATLAGGQGEQYF.